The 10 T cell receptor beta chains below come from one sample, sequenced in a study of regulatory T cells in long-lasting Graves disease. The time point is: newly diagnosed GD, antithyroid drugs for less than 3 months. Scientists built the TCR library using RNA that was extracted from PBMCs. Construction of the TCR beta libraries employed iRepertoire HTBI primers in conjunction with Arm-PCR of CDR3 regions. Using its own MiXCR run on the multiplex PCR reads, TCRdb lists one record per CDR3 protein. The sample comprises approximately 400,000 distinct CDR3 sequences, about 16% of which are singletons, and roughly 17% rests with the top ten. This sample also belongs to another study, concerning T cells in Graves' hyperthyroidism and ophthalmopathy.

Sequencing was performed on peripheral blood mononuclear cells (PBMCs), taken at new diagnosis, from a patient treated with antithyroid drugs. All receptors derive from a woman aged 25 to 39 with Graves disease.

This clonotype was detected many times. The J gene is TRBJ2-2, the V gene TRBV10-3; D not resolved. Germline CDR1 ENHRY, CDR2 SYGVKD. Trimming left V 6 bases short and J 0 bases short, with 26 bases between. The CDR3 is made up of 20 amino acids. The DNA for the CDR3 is TGTGCCATCAGCCCTATCCTCCCAGTTAACCCCCGGGCGAACACCGGGGAGCTGTTTTTT. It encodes CAISPILPVNPRANTGELFF.

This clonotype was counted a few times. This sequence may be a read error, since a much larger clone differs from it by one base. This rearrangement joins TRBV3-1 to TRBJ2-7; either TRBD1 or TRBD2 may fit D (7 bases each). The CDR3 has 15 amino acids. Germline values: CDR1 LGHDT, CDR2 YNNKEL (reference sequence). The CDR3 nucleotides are TGTGCCAGCAGCCTTACAGGGGACTACTCCCACGAGCAGTACTTC. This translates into CASSLTGDYSHEQYF.

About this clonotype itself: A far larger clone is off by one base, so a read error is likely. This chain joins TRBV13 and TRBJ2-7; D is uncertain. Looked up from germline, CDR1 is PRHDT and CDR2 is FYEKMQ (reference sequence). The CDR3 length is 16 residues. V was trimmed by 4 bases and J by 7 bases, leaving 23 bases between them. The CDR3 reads CASSSSLRSSYNEQYF. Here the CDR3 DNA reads TGTGCCAGCAGCTCCTCTCTACGGAGCTCCTACAATGAGCAGTACTTC. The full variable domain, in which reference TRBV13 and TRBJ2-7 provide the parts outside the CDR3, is AAGVIQSPRHLIKEKRETATLKCYPIPRHDTVYWYQQGPGQDPQFLISFYEKMQSDKGSIPDRFSAQQFSDYHSELNMSSLELGDSALYFCASSSSLRSSYNEQYFGPGTRLTVT.

CDR3 sequence reads: CSATPSRSRQPQHF. Here the CDR3 DNA reads TGCAGTGCTACTCCCAGCAGAAGTAGGCAGCCCCAGCATTTT. The chain is built from TRBV20-1 and TRBJ1-5; D gene uncertain. V was trimmed by 4 bases and J by 7 bases, leaving 17 bases between them. The CDR3 consists of 14 residues. Germline CDR1 and CDR2: DFQATT and SNEGSKA (reference sequence).

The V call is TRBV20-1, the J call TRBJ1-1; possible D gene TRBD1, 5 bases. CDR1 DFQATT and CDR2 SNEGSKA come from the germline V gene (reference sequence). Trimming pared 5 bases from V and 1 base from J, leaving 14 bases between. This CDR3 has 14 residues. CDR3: CSADPGTGNTEAFF. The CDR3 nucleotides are TGCAGTGCTGATCCCGGGACGGGGAACACTGAAGCTTTCTTT.

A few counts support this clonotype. The CDR3 region is CASSRPGSYNEQFF. The CDR3 DNA reads TGCGCCAGCAGCAGACCGGGCTCCTACAATGAGCAGTTCTTC. V is TRBV4-1 and J is TRBJ2-1; D gene unclear. Germline-derived CDR1 and CDR2 are MGHRA and YSYEKL. The CDR3 extends over 14 amino acids. V lost 5 bases and J lost 0, with 8 bases in between.

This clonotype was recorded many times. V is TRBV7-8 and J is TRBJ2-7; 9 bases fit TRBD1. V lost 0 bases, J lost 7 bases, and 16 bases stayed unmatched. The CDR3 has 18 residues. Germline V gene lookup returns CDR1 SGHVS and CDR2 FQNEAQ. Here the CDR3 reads CASSLARDRARPLGEQYF. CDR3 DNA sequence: TGTGCCAGCAGCTTAGCAAGGGACAGGGCCAGGCCGTTGGGGGAGCAGTACTTC.

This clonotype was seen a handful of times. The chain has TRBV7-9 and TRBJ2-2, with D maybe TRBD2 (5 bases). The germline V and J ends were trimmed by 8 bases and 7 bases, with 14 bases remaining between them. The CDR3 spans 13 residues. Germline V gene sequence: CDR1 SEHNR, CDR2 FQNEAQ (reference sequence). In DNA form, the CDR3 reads TGTGCCAGCGCGATTGTCGGGGTCGGGGAGCTGTTTTTT. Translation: CASAIVGVGELFF.

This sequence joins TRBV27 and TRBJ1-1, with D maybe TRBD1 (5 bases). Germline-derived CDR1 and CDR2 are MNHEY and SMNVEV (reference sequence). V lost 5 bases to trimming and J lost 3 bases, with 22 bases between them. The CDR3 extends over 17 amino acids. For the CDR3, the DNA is TGTGCCAGCAGTCTTCGCCGGCCGGGACCCGGGGACACTGAAGCTTTCTTT. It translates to CASSLRRPGPGDTEAFF.

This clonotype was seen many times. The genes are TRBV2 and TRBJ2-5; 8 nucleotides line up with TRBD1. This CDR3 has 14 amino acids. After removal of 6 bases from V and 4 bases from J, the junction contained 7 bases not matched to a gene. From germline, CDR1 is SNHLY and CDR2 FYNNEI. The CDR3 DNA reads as TGTGCCAGCAGCCGGGACAGGAGGGGAGAGACCCAGTACTTC. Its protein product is CASSRDRRGETQYF. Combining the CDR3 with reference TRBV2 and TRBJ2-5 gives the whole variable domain EPEVTQTPSHQVTQMGQEVILRCVPISNHLYFYWYRQILGQKVEFLVSFYNNEISEKSEIFDDQFSVERPDGSNFTLKIRSTKLEDSAMYFCASSRDRRGETQYFGPGTRLLVL.